The 10 T cell receptor beta chains presented below share a single source sample, sequenced in a study of blood T cell repertoires in COVID-19. Some clones are missing from TCRdb's copy, which holds only in-frame ones; the method was immunoSEQ multiplex PCR. The table has about 170,000 clones, roughly 82% seen once. Sequencing input: peripheral blood. Receptors originate from a woman in her 70s with acute or convalescent COVID-19.

The chain carries TRBV5-6 and TRBJ2-3, with D unclear. Germline V CDR1 and CDR2: SGHDT, YYEEEE. V lost 4 bases and J 7 bases, leaving 10 bases between the germline ends. The CDR3 is 12 residues long. The DNA of the CDR3 is TGTGCCAGCAGCCCGAACTTAAATACGCAGTATTTT. It yields the protein CASSPNLNTQYF.

The chain employs TRBV7-2 and TRBJ1-6, with D possibly being TRBD1 (5 bases). The germline gives CDR1 SGHTA, CDR2 FQGNSA. The CDR3 contains 15 residues. Trimming cost V 1 base and J 5 bases, with 9 bases left between them. The CDR3 protein is CASSLGARDNSPLHF. DNA for the CDR3: TGTGCCAGCAGCTTAGGGGCCAGGGATAATTCACCCCTCCACTTT. Variable domain in full (rest from reference TRBV7-2 and TRBJ1-6): GAGVSQSPSNKVTEKGKDVELRCDPISGHTALYWYRQSLGQGLEFLIYFQGNSAPDKSGLPSDRFSAERTGGSVSTLTIQRTQQEDSAVYLCASSLGARDNSPLHFGNGTRLTVT.

This clone was counted only a few times. The chain is built from TRBV15 and TRBJ2-5, with TRBD1 matching over 9 bases. CDR1 and CDR2 from the germline V gene are LNHNV and YYDKDF (reference sequence). The V segment lost 2 bases and the J segment 2 bases; nucleotides outside the gene matches: 6. The CDR3 has 16 residues. The CDR3 loop is CATSRITGGGQETQYF. In DNA, the CDR3 is TGTGCCACCAGCAGAATTACAGGGGGCGGTCAAGAGACCCAGTACTTC.

The gene calls are TRBV5-4 and TRBJ1-2, with D unresolved. V gave up 4 bases and J gave up 4 bases, with 17 bases separating them. Germline values: CDR1 SGHNT, CDR2 YYREEE (reference sequence). The CDR3 is 15 residues long. The CDR3 DNA reads TGTGCCAGCAGCCGCCCGGAGCTTTTATTCTATGGCTACACCTTC. Its protein is CASSRPELLFYGYTF.

This chain links TRBV5-1 with TRBJ2-7, with 11 bases that match TRBD2. Per the germline V gene, CDR1 is SGHRS and CDR2 is YFSETQ. This CDR3 has 15 residues. Losses at the gene ends were 4 bases for V and 3 bases for J; bases not matched to a gene: 6. The CDR3 DNA reads as TGCGCCAGCAGCATCGCTAGCGGGGGGTTCTACGAGCAGTACTTC. Translated, it gives CASSIASGGFYEQYF.

The J gene is TRBJ2-1, the V gene TRBV2; perhaps TRBD1 as D (5 bases). The germline V gene encodes CDR1 SNHLY and CDR2 FYNNEI. V gave up 6 bases and J gave up 0 bases, with 18 bases separating them. The CDR3 extends over 17 amino acids. The CDR3, as DNA: TGTGCCAGCAGGGATACGACAGCCGACTCCTCCTACAATGAGCAGTTCTTC. Translation: CASRDTTADSSYNEQFF.

The genes are TRBV6-2 or TRBV6-3 and TRBJ2-2; TRBD2 matches at 8 bases. CDR1 MNHEY and CDR2 SVGEGT come from the germline V gene. The CDR3 length is 17 residues. The V and J ends lost 2 bases and 1 base, in that order; junction bases with no gene match: 6. Here the CDR3 reads CASSYTVAGGNTGELFF. The CDR3 nucleotides read TGTGCCAGCAGTTACACGGTGGCGGGGGGGAACACCGGGGAGCTGTTTTTT.

This clone was detected only once. The V call is TRBV4-1, the J call TRBJ2-2, with D possibly TRBD2 on 6 matching bases. With 1 base removed from V and 3 bases from J, the gap between germline ends came to 15 bases. The CDR3 loop spans 17 amino acids. The V gene's germline CDR1 is MGHRA and CDR2 YSYEKL. The CDR3, as DNA: TGCGCCAGCAGCCAAGCCAGCCGGGACTTCCACACCGGGGAGCTGTTTTTT. Translated: CASSQASRDFHTGELFF.

The rearrangement joins TRBV7-7 to TRBJ2-7, with D unclear. This CDR3 has 13 residues. V lost 1 base and J 2 bases, leaving 6 bases between the germline ends. Per germline, CDR1 SSHAT and CDR2 FNYEAQ (reference sequence). The CDR3 reads CASSLDTAYEQYF. DNA for the CDR3: TGTGCCAGCAGCTTAGACACAGCCTACGAGCAGTACTTC.

This clone was seen a single time. The rearrangement links TRBV2 to TRBJ2-3, with 12 bases lining up with TRBD2. After removal of 2 bases from V and 5 bases from J, the junction contained 2 bases not matched to a gene. Germline-derived CDR1 and CDR2 are SNHLY and FYNNEI. The length of the CDR3 is 15 residues. Written as DNA, the CDR3 is TGTGCCAGCAGTGAAATGACTAGCGGGGGAGATACGCAGTATTTT. It translates to CASSEMTSGGDTQYF.